These T cell receptor beta chains were read from a single sample in a study of PD-1 blockade in mismatch repair-deficient tumors. Using immunoSEQ multiplex PCR, the repertoire was profiled, and TCRdb retains in-frame clones only, with some absent. The sample shows more than 30,000 clones, roughly 84% of them seen only once. The source material was peripheral blood, sampled roughly 75 weeks after starting pembrolizumab. Receptors were obtained from an adult with mismatch repair-deficient cancer. Each CDR3 is given with its conserved first and last residue. Fields, in order: V gene, J gene, D gene, CDR3 protein, CDR3 DNA. A D gene is named only where the DNA matches it firmly.

V: TRBV19; J: TRBJ2-4; D: TRBD1; CDR3: CASRTTGGAKNIQYF; DNA: TGTGCCAGTAGAACGACAGGGGGCGCGAAAAACATTCAGTACTTC
V: TRBV20-1; J: TRBJ2-5; D: NA; CDR3: CSARDQETQYF; DNA: TGCAGTGCTAGAGATCAAGAGACCCAGTACTTC
V: TRBV4-1; J: TRBJ2-5; D: TRBD1; CDR3: CASSQEGRGQTETQYF; DNA: TGCGCCAGCAGCCAAGAGGGCAGGGGGCAGACGGAGACCCAGTACTTC
V: TRBV12-5; J: TRBJ1-1; D: NA; CDR3: CASGLSGGMQTEAFF; DNA: TGTGCTAGTGGTCTTTCGGGGGGAATGCAGACTGAAGCTTTCTTT
V: TRBV5-8; J: TRBJ1-3; D: NA; CDR3: CASSLRGGNTIYF; DNA: TGTGCCAGCAGCTTGCGGGGTGGAAACACCATATATTTT
V: TRBV6-1; J: TRBJ2-7; D: NA; CDR3: CASRNYEQYF; DNA: TGTGCCAGCAGAAACTACGAGCAGTACTTC
V: TRBV19; J: TRBJ1-3; D: NA; CDR3: CASLDYSGNTIYF; DNA: TGTGCCAGTTTAGATTACTCTGGAAACACCATATATTTT
V: TRBV28; J: TRBJ2-7; D: NA; CDR3: CASSSDFGRATYEQYF; DNA: TGTGCCAGCAGCTCGGACTTTGGTAGGGCAACCTACGAGCAGTACTTC
V: TRBV11-3; J: TRBJ1-3; D: NA; CDR3: CASSLGPGNSGNTIYF; DNA: TGTGCCAGCAGCTTAGGCCCGGGTAACTCTGGAAACACCATATATTTT
V: TRBV7-2; J: TRBJ1-3; D: NA; CDR3: CASSLAGGSSGNTIYF; DNA: TGTGCCAGCAGCTTAGCAGGCGGGAGCTCTGGAAACACCATATATTTT